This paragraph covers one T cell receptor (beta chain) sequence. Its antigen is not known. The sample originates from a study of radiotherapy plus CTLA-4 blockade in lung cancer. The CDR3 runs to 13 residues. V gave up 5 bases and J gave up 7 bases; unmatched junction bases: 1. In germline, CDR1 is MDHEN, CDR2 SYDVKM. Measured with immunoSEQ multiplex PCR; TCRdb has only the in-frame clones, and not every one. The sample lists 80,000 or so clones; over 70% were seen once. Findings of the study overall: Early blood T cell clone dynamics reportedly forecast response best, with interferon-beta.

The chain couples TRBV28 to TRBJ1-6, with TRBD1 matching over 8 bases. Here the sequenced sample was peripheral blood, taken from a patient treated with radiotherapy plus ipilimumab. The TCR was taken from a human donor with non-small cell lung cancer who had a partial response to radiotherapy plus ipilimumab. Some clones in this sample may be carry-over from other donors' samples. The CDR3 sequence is CASSRDRNSPLHF. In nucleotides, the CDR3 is TGTGCCAGCAGTCGGGACAGGAATTCACCCCTCCACTTT.